The clone carrying this T cell receptor beta chain came up many times. The antigen is unknown. The data were obtained in a study of regulatory T cells in long-lasting Graves disease. HTBI primers from iRepertoire and Arm-PCR of CDR3 regions yielded the TCR beta libraries. TCRdb used MiXCR to reprocess the multiplex PCR reads, holding one entry per CDR3 protein. Of roughly 560,000 distinct CDR3 sequences listed, about 16% are singletons. Study-wide findings and caveats: Under persistent disease, TRBV28, TRBJ1-2 and TRBJ2-5 were used preferentially.

This CDR3 has 13 amino acids. V was trimmed by 3 bases and J by 3 bases, leaving 9 bases between them. Germline V gene sequence: CDR1 SGHTA, CDR2 FQGNSA. Time point of the sample: newly diagnosed GD, antithyroid drugs for less than 3 months. The TCR library was made from RNA that had been extracted from PBMCs in TRIzol. This same sample was also part of a study on T cells in Graves' hyperthyroidism and ophthalmopathy. That investigation notes: With the HTBI primer set, the TCR CDR3 went through a first round of RT-PCR.

This receptor was obtained from a woman aged 40-60 years with Graves disease. The chain carries TRBV7-2 and TRBJ2-7, with D possibly matching TRBD1 (5 bases). The sample was peripheral blood mononuclear cells (PBMCs), taken at new diagnosis, from a patient treated with antithyroid drugs. The CDR3 spells CASSFARDYEQYF. The CDR3 DNA follows: TGTGCCAGCAGCTTCGCCAGGGACTACGAGCAGTACTTC. Combining the CDR3 with reference TRBV7-2 and TRBJ2-7 gives the whole variable domain GAGVSQSPSNKVTEKGKDVELRCDPISGHTALYWYRQSLGQGLEFLIYFQGNSAPDKSGLPSDRFSAERTGGSVSTLTIQRTQQEDSAVYLCASSFARDYEQYFGPGTRLTVT.